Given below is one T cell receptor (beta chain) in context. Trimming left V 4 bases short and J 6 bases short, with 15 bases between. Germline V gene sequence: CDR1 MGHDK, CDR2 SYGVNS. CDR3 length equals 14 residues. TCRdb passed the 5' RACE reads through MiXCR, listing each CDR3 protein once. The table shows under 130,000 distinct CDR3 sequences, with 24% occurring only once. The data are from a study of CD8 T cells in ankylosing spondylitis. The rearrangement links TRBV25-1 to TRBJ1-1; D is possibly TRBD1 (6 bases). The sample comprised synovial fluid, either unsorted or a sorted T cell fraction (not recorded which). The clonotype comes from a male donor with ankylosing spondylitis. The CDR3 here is CASSVRGQMAEAFF. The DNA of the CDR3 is TGTGCCAGCAGTGTTCGGGGGCAGATGGCTGAAGCTTTCTTT.